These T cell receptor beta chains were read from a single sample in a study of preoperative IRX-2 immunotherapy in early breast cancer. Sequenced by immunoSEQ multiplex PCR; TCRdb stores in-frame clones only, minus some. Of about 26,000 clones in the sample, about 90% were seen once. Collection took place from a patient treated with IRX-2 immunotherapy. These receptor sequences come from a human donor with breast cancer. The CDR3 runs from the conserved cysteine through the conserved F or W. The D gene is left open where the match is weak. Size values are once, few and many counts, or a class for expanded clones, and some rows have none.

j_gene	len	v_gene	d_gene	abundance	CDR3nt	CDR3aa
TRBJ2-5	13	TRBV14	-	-	TGTGCCAGCAGCCTCCTAGGGATGGAGACCCAGTACTTC	CASSLLGMETQYF
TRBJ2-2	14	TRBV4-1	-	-	TGCGCCAGCAGCCAAGACAGGGGTACCGGGGAGCTGTTTTTT	CASSQDRGTGELFF
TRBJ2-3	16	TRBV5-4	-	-	TGTGCCAGCAACGACCAGGAGGGCGGACGCACAGATACGCAGTATTTT	CASNDQEGGRTDTQYF
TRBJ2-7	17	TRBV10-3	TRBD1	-	TGTGCCATCACCGAGACAGGGCAGAACCTCGGGAAATACGAGCAGTACTTC	CAITETGQNLGKYEQYF
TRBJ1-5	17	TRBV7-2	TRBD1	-	TGTGCCAGCAGCCCAGACGCCTACAGGGGGAGCAATCAGCCCCAGCATTTT	CASSPDAYRGSNQPQHF
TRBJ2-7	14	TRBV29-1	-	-	TGCAGCGTCGCCGGGGAAGTTAACTCCTACGAGCAGTACTTC	CSVAGEVNSYEQYF
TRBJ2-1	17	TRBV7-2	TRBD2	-	TGTGCCAGCAGCCCAAGCGGTTTGGCGGGAGGGCTAGGGCGGCAGTTCTTC	CASSPSGLAGGLGRQFF
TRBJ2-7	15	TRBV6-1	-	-	TGTGCCAGCAGTGAAGGTTCCGGGGGACCCTACGAGCAGTACTTC	CASSEGSGGPYEQYF
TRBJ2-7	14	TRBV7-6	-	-	TGTGCCAGCAGCTTAGGGACAGATTATTACGAGCAGTACTTC	CASSLGTDYYEQYF
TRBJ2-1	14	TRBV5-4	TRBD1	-	TGCGCCAGCAGCTTTTCACAGGGGAACAATGAGCAGTTCTTC	CASSFSQGNNEQFF
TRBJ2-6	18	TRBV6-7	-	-	TGTGCCAGCAGTAGAATACGGCTATTTACAAAGTCGGGCCAACGTCCTGACTTC	CASSRIRLFTKSGQRPDF
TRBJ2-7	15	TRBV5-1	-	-	TGCGCCAGCAATGATCCTTCGAGGGGACGGGAGGAGCAGTACTTC	CASNDPSRGREEQYF
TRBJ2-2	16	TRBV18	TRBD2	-	TGTGCCAGCTCACCCCCGACTAGCGCAATAACCGGGGAGCTGTTTTTT	CASSPPTSAITGELFF
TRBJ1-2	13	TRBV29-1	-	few	TGCAGCGTTGGACGACGGCAGGGGAGCGGCTACACCTTC	CSVGRRQGSGYTF
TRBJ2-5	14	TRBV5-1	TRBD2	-	TGCGCCAGCAGCTTAGGCGGGGGACAAGAGACCCAGTACTTC	CASSLGGGQETQYF
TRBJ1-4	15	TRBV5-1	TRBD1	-	TGCGCCAGCAGCACGGGACAGGGGGCGGGTGAAAAACTGTTTTTT	CASSTGQGAGEKLFF
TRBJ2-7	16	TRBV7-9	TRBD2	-	TGTGCCAGCAGCTTAGGGATCTTAGCGGGAGGAAACGAGCAGTACTTC	CASSLGILAGGNEQYF
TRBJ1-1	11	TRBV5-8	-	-	TGTGCCAGCAGCTTCAACACTGAAGCTTTCTTT	CASSFNTEAFF
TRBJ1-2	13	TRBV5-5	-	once	TGTGCCAGCAGCTTTCCGCAGGGTTATGGCTACACCTTC	CASSFPQGYGYTF
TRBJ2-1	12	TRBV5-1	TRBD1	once	TGCGCCAGCACAAGACAGGGGTTTGAGCAGTTCTTC	CASTRQGFEQFF
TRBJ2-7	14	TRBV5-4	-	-	TGTGCCAGCAGCTCGGGTCAAGTATCCTACGAGCAGTACTTC	CASSSGQVSYEQYF
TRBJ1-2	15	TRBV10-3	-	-	TGTGCCATCAGTGAGTCGTTAACCCGAAAAGATGGCTACACCTTC	CAISESLTRKDGYTF
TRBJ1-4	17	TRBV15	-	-	TGTGCCACCAGTACCTTCTACCCCGGACAGAGTAATGAAAAACTGTTTTTT	CATSTFYPGQSNEKLFF
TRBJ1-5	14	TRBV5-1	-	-	TGCGCCAGCAGCTTGGGGGAGGGACGGCAGCCCCAGCATTTT	CASSLGEGRQPQHF
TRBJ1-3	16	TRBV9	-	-	TGTGCCAGCAGCGTAGCTACGAGGAGCTCTGGAAACACCATATATTTT	CASSVATRSSGNTIYF
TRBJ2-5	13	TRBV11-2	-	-	TGTGCCAGCAGCTTTCCAGGGTTAGAGACCCAGTACTTC	CASSFPGLETQYF
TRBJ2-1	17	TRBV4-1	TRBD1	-	TGCGCCAGCAGCCGAGGGGGGACAGGGGGCCTTTACAATGAGCAGTTCTTC	CASSRGGTGGLYNEQFF
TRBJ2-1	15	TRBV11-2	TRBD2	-	TGTGCCAGCAGCTTAGATTTGGCGGGAGTAAGCGAGCAGTTCTTC	CASSLDLAGVSEQFF
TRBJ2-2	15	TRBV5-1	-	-	TGCGCCAGCAGCTTGTTACAGGGGAACACCGGGGAGCTGTTTTTT	CASSLLQGNTGELFF
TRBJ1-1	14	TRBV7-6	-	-	TGTGCCAGCAGCGCAAGGACCGGGGACACTGAAGCTTTCTTT	CASSARTGDTEAFF
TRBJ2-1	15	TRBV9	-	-	TGTGCCAGCAGCCACATAGCGGCGGACTACAATGAGCAGTTCTTC	CASSHIAADYNEQFF
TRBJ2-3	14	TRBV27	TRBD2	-	TGTGCCAGCAGTTATCTAGCGGGGGTTGATACGCAGTATTTT	CASSYLAGVDTQYF
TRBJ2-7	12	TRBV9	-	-	TGTGCCAGCAGCGTAGCGCTGGGCGAGCAGTACTTC	CASSVALGEQYF
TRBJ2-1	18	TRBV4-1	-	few	TGCGCCAGCAGCCAAGTAGATCTCGGGCTACCTACCTACAATGAGCAGTTCTTC	CASSQVDLGLPTYNEQFF
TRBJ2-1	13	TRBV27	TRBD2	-	TGTGCCATTAAAAGCGGGACCCTCAATGAGCAGTTCTTC	CAIKSGTLNEQFF
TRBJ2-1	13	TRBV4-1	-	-	TGCGCCAGCGCCCCTGGTTCCTACAATGAGCAGTTCTTC	CASAPGSYNEQFF
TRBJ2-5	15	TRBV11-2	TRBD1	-	TGTGCCAGCAGCTTACAGGGGGTTTACCAAGAGACCCAGTACTTC	CASSLQGVYQETQYF
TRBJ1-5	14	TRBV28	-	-	TGTGCCAGCACCAAGGGGGATACAAATCAGCCCCAGCATTTT	CASTKGDTNQPQHF
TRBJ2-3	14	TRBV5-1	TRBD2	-	TGCGCCAGCAGATGGGCGGGGGGCACAGATACGCAGTATTTT	CASRWAGGTDTQYF
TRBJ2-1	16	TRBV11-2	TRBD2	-	TGTGCCAGCAGCTCACTTAGCGGGAGCTCCTACAATGAGCAGTTCTTC	CASSSLSGSSYNEQFF
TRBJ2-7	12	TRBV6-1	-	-	TGTGCCAGCAGTGTAACTCCCTACGAGCAGTACTTC	CASSVTPYEQYF
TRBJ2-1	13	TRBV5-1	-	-	TGCGCCAGCAGCTTGTTACAGGATAGTGAGCAGTTCTTC	CASSLLQDSEQFF
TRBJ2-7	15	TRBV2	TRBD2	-	TGTGCCAGCAGGAGATCACGGGAGGGCCCCTACGAGCAGTACTTC	CASRRSREGPYEQYF
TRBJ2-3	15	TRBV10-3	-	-	TGTGCCATCAGTGATGGGGGCCGCAACACAGATACGCAGTATTTT	CAISDGGRNTDTQYF
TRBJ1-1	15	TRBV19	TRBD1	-	TGTGCCAGTAGTTGGGACAGCTCAATGAACACTGAAGCTTTCTTT	CASSWDSSMNTEAFF
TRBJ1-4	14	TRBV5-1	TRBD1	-	TGCGCCAGCAGCCCGGACAGGGACGGTGAAAAACTGTTTTTT	CASSPDRDGEKLFF
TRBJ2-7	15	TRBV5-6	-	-	TGTGCCAGCAGCTACCTTACTAAAAAGTACTACGAGCAGTACTTC	CASSYLTKKYYEQYF
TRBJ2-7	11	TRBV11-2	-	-	TGTGCCAGCAGCTTAGGCAACGAGCAGTACTTC	CASSLGNEQYF
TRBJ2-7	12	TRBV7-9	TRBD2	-	TGTGCCAGCAGGGGGACTACTCACGAGCAGTACTTC	CASRGTTHEQYF
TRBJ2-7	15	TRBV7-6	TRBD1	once	TGTGCCAGCAGCTACGGACAGGGAGGATCCTACGAGCAGTACTTC	CASSYGQGGSYEQYF
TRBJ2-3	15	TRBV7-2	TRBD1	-	TGTGCCAGCAGCAAGGACAGGGGAGGGTCAGATACGCAGTATTTT	CASSKDRGGSDTQYF
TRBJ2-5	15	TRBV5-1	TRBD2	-	TGCGCCAGCAGCTCAGGCGGGAGGGCCCAAGAGACCCAGTACTTC	CASSSGGRAQETQYF
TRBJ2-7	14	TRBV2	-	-	TGTGCCAGCAGTACCGGGACGGGGCCCTACGAGCAGTACTTC	CASSTGTGPYEQYF
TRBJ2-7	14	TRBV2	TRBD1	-	TGTGCCAGCAGTTTGGACAGGGACTCCTACGAGCAGTACTTC	CASSLDRDSYEQYF
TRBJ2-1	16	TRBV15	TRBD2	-	TGTGCCACCAGCAGAGGATTAGCGGGAGGGCCAAGTGAGCAGTTCTTC	CATSRGLAGGPSEQFF